The T cell receptor (beta chain) under discussion was sequenced for a study of cytomegalovirus exposure and HLA in healthy donors. Study information: It was reported in a later analysis that the 90 to 150 validation repertoires used the same platform as the approximately 690 first-cohort repertoires.

A note on this clone: Its antigen is currently unknown.

The donors were members of the roughly 130-subject validation cohort (separate from the approximately 670-subject first cohort). V was trimmed by 5 bases and J by 7 bases, leaving 12 bases between them. Looked up from germline, CDR1 is LNHNV and CDR2 is YYDKDF (reference sequence). The CDR3 is 14 residues long. Overall study results and limits: There were some 150 TCR beta chains listed as cytomegalovirus-associated.

The method was immunoSEQ multiplex PCR; TCRdb's version includes in-frame clones alone and lacks a portion of them. The sample includes 300,000 to 400,000 clones, roughly 88% of them seen just once. The receptor's source is a man aged 25 to 40 in good health and CMV-seronegative. Sample: PBMCs. The chain couples TRBV15 to TRBJ1-6; a possible D gene is TRBD1 (5 bases). CDR3 region: CATSPRGGNSPLHF. CDR3 nucleotide sequence: TGTGCCACCAGCCCCCGCGGGGGAAATTCACCCCTCCACTTT.